This TCR beta chain stems from a study of CD8 T cells in ankylosing spondylitis. Findings and limits, study-wide: It appeared that ankylosing spondylitis blood was characterized by a TCR beta motif of roughly 8 highly homologous variants. A number of the motif variants had already been described in reactive arthritis synovial fluid and blood.

Trimming left V 2 bases short and J 1 base short, with 5 bases between. The CDR3 is 13 residues long. The V gene's germline CDR1 is MRHNA and CDR2 SNTAGT. Researchers built TCR beta libraries using quantitative 5'-RACE with molecular barcodes. TCRdb re-analysed the 5' RACE reads in MiXCR, keeping a single row per CDR3 protein. The data contain about 540,000 distinct CDR3 sequences, roughly 13% of them singletons. Comments on this clonotype: Its matching antigen is unknown.

The receptor was isolated from a male donor with ankylosing spondylitis. V and J are TRBV6-4 and TRBJ1-1; unclear D gene. Sequenced: blood, either unsorted or a sorted T cell fraction (not recorded which). CDR3 DNA: TGTGCCAGCAGTGACGGTGAGAACACTGAAGCTTTCTTT. Its translation is CASSDGENTEAFF.